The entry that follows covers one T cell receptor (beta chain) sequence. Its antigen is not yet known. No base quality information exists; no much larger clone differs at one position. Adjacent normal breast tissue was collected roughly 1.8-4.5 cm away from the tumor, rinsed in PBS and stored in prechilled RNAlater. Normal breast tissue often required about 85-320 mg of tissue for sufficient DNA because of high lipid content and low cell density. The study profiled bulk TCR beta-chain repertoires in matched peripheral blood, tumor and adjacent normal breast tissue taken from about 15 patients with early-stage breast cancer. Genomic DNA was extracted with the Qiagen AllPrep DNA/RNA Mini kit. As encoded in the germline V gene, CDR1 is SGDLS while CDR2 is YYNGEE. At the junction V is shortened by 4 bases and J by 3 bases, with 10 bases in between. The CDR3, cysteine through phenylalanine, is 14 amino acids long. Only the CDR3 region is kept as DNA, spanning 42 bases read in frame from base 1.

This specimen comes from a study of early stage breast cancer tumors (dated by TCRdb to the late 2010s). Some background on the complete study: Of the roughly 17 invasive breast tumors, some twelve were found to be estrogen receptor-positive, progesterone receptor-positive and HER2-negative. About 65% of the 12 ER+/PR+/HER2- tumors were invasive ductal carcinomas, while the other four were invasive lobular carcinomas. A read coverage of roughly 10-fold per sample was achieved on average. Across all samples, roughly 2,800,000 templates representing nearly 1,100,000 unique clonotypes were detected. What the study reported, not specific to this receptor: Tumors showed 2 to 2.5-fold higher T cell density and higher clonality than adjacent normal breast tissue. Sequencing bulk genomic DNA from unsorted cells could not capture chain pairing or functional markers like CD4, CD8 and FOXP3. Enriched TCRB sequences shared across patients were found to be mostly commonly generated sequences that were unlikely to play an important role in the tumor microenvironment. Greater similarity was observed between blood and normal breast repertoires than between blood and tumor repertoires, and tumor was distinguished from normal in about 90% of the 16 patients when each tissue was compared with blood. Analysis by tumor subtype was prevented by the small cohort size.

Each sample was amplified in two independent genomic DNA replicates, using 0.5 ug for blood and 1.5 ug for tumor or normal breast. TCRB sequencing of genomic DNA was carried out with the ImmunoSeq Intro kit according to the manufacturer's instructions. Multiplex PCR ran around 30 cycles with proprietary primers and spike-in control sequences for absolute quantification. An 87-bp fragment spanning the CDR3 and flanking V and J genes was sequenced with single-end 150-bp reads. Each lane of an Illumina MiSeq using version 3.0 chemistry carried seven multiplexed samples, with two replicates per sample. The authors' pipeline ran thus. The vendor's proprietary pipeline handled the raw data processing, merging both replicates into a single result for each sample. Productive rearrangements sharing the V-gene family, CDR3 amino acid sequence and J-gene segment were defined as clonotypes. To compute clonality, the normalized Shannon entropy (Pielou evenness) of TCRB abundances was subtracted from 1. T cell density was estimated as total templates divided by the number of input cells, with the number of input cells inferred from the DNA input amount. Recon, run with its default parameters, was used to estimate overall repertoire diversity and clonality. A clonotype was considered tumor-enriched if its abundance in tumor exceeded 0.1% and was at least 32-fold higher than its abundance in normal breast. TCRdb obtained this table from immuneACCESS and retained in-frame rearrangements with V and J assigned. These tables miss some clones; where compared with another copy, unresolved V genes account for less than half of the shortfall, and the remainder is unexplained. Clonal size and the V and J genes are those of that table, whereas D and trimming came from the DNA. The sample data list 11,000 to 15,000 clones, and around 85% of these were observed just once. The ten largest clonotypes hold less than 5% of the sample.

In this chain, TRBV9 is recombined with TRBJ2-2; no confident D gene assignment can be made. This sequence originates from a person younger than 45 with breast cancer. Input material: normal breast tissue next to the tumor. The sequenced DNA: TGTGCCAGCAGCCACCGTCGCGACACCGGGGAGCTGTTTTTT. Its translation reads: CASSHRRDTGELFF.